The 8 T cell receptor beta chains reported below all come from one sample, sequenced in a study of cytomegalovirus exposure and HLA in healthy donors. The PCR had 60 Vbeta and 13 Jbeta primers. Assay: immunoSEQ multiplex PCR; the TCRdb copy retains only in-frame clones and omits some. The sample lists 200,000 or so clones, 87% occurring once. Material for sequencing was PBMCs. The receptors were sampled from a man aged 25 to 45 in good health and CMV-seronegative.

V gene TRBV28 combines with J gene TRBJ2-3; D might be TRBD2 (5 bases). Germline V lookup: CDR1 MDHEN, CDR2 SYDVKM. This CDR3 has 14 amino acids. Deletions cut 2 bases from V and 1 base from J, with 7 bases between. CDR3 amino acids: CASSLAGRTDTQYF. CDR3 nucleotides: TGTGCCAGCAGTTTAGCGGGCCGCACAGATACGCAGTATTTT.

The chain uses TRBV2 and TRBJ2-3; D remains unclear. Trimming took off 4 bases at V and 3 bases at J, with 14 bases between the two ends. From germline, CDR1 is SNHLY and CDR2 FYNNEI. The CDR3 has 15 amino acids. CDR3 residues: CASSVFRIETDTQYF. As DNA, the CDR3 is TGTGCCAGCAGTGTTTTTCGAATAGAAACAGATACGCAGTATTTT. Looking up the rest from reference TRBV2 and TRBJ2-3 gives the full variable domain: EPEVTQTPSHQVTQMGQEVILRCVPISNHLYFYWYRQILGQKVEFLVSFYNNEISEKSEIFDDQFSVERPDGSNFTLKIRSTKLEDSAMYFCASSVFRIETDTQYFGPGTRLTVL.

The chain carries TRBV19 and TRBJ2-1, with D perhaps matching TRBD1 (7 bases). V shed 3 bases and J shed 4 bases, with 13 bases lying between them. This CDR3 is built from 15 residues. Germline V lookup: CDR1 LNHDA, CDR2 SQIVND (reference sequence). In nucleotides, the CDR3 is TGTGCCAGTAGTATCGGGGGACAGCTATACAATGAGCAGTTCTTC. Amino acid sequence: CASSIGGQLYNEQFF.

This rearrangement joins TRBV6-6 to TRBJ1-5, with D perhaps matching TRBD1 (6 bases). The V end was cut by 10 bases, the J end by 7 bases, with 17 bases between. The CDR3 totals 13 residues. Germline V CDR1 and CDR2: MNHNY, SVGAGI (reference sequence). In DNA, the CDR3 is TGTGCCACTTGGGGGCAAAGTGAGCAGCCCCAGCATTTT. It is translated as CATWGQSEQPQHF.

This sequence joins TRBV27 and TRBJ1-6; D uncertain. V dropped 3 bases and J dropped 7 bases, with 4 bases sitting between them. The germline V gene has CDR1 MNHEY and CDR2 SMNVEV (reference sequence). This CDR3 is built from 12 residues. The CDR3 sequence is CASSFPNSPLHF. The CDR3 DNA follows: TGTGCCAGCAGTTTCCCGAATTCACCCCTCCACTTT.

The chain uses TRBV4-2 and TRBJ1-1; the D gene is possibly TRBD1 (6 bases). The CDR3 is 16 amino acids. Germline assignment: CDR1 LGHNA and CDR2 YNFKEQ. Between the trimmed V and J ends, which lost 1 base and 11 bases, there was a span of 23 bases. The CDR3 DNA reads as TGTGCCAGCAGCCAAGGAAGTCAGGGGAAACCCCCGGGGGCTTTCTTT. Protein sequence: CASSQGSQGKPPGAFF.

V usage is TRBV9 and J usage is TRBJ2-7; D is ambiguous. Germline CDR1 reads SGDLS; CDR2 reads YYNGEE. The CDR3 spans 14 residues. V was clipped by 3 bases and J by 7 bases, with 17 bases between them. CDR3 nucleotide sequence: TGTGCCAGCAGCGCGACCCAGGTAGTAGGAGAGCAGTACTTC. Protein: CASSATQVVGEQYF.

The chain recombines TRBV30 with TRBJ2-5, with D perhaps TRBD1 (6 bases). V lost 5 bases and J lost 2, with 15 bases in between. The CDR3 is made up of 14 amino acids. Germline V gives CDR1 GTSNPN, CDR2 SVGIG (reference sequence). CDR3 sequence reads: CAWAPRDTQETQYF. CDR3 in DNA: TGTGCCTGGGCCCCTCGGGACACTCAAGAGACCCAGTACTTC. The entire variable domain, with the rest obtained from reference TRBV30 and TRBJ2-5, is as follows: SQTIHQWPATLVQPVGSPLSLECTVEGTSNPNLYWYRQAAGRGLQLLFYSVGIGQISSEVPQNLSASRPQDRQFILSSKKLLLSDSGFYLCAWAPRDTQETQYFGPGTRLLVL.